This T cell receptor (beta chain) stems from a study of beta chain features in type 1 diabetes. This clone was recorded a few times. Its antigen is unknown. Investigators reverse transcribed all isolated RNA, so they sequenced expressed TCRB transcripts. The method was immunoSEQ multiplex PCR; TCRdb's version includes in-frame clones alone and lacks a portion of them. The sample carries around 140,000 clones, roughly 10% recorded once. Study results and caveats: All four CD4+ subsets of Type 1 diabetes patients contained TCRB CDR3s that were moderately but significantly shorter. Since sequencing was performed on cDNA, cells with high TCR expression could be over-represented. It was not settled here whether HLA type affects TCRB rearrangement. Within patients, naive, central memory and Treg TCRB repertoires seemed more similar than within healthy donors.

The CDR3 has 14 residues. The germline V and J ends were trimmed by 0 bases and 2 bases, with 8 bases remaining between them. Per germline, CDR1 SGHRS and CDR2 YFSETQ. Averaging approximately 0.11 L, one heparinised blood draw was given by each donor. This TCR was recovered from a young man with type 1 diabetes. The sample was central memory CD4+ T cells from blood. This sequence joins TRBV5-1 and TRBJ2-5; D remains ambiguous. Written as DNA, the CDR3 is TGCGCCAGCAGCTTGGGGGCCAGTCAAGAGACCCAGTACTTC. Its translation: CASSLGASQETQYF.